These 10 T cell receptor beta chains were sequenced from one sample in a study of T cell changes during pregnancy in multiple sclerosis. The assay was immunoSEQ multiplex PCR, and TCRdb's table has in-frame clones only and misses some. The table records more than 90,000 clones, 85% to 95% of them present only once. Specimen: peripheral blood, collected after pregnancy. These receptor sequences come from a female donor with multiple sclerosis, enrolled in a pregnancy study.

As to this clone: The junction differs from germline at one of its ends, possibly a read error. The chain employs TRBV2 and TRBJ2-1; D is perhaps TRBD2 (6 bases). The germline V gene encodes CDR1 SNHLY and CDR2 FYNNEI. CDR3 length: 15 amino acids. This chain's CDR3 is CASNEVVGGNNEQFF. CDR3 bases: TGTGCCAGCAATGAAGTGGTCGGGGGAAACAATGAGCAGTTCTTC.

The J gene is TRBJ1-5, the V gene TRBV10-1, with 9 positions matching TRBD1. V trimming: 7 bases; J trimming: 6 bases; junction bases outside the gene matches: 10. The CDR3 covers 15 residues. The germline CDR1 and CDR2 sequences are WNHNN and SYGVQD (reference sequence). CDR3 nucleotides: TGCGCCAGCAATAGATCCGGGACAGGGCGTCAGCCCCAGCATTTT. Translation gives CASNRSGTGRQPQHF.

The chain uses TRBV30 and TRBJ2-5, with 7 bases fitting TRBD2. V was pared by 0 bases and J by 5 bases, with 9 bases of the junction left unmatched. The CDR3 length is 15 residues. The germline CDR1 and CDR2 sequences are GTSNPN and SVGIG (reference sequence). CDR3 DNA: TGTGCCTGGAGTGTATCCAGCGGGATTTGGGAGACCCAGTACTTC. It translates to CAWSVSSGIWETQYF.

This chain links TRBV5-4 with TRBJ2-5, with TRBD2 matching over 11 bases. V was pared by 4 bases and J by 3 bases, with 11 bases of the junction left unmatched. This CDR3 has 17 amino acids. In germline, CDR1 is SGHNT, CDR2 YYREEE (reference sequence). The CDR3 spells CASSHPPLAGGKETQYF. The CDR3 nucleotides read TGTGCCAGCAGCCATCCCCCCTTAGCGGGGGGGAAAGAGACCCAGTACTTC. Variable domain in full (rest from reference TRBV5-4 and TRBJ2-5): ETGVTQSPTHLIKTRGQQVTLRCSSQSGHNTVSWYQQALGQGPQFIFQYYREEENGRGNFPPRFSGLQFPNYSSELNVNALELDDSALYLCASSHPPLAGGKETQYFGPGTRLLVL.

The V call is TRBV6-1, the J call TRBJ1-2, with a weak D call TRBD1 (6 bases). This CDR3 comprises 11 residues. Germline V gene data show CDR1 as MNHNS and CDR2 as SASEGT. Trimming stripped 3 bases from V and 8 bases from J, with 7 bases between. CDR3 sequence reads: CASSDRGGYTF. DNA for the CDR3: TGTGCCAGCAGTGACAGGGGAGGCTACACCTTC.

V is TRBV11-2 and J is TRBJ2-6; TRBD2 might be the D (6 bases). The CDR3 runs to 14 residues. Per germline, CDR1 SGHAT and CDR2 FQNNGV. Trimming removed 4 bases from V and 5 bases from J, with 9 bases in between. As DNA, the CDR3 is TGTGCCAGCAGCTCGGGGAGGCGGGCCAACGTCCTGACTTTC. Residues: CASSSGRRANVLTF.

Written as DNA, the CDR3 is TGTGCCAGCTACCCCCGGGACTCGGCCTTTCGGGCTTTCTTT. This translates into CASYPRDSAFRAFF. V is TRBV19 and J is TRBJ1-1; D may be TRBD1 (5 bases). V shed 9 bases and J shed 11 bases, with 25 bases lying between them. Germline assignment: CDR1 LNHDA and CDR2 SQIVND (reference sequence). This CDR3 has 14 amino acids. Complete variable domain (other parts from reference TRBV19 and TRBJ1-1): DGGITQSPKYLFRKEGQNVTLSCEQNLNHDAMYWYRQDPGQGLRLIYYSQIVNDFQKGDIAEGYSVSREKKESFPLTVTSAQKNPTAFYLCASYPRDSAFRAFFGQGTRLTVV.

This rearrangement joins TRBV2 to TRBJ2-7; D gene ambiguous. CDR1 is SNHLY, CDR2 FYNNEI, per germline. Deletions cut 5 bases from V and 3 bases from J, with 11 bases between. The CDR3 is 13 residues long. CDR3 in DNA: TGTGCCAGCAGTTGGTCGGCTAGCTACGAGCAGTACTTC. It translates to CASSWSASYEQYF. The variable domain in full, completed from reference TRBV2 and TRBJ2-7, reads EPEVTQTPSHQVTQMGQEVILRCVPISNHLYFYWYRQILGQKVEFLVSFYNNEISEKSEIFDDQFSVERPDGSNFTLKIRSTKLEDSAMYFCASSWSASYEQYFGPGTRLTVT.

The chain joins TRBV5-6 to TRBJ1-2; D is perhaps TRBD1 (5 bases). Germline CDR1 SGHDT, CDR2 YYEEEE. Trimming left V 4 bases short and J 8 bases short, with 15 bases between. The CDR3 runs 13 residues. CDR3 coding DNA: TGTGCCAGCAGCCTGCACGGGGGTGAGGGCTACACCTTC. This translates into CASSLHGGEGYTF.

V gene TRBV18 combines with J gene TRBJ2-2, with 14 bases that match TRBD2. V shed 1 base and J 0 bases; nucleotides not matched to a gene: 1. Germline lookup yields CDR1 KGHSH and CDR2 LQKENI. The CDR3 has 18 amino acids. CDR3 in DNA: TGTGCCAGCTCACCACGGACTAGCGGGAGGACGAACACCGGGGAGCTGTTTTTT. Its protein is CASSPRTSGRTNTGELFF.